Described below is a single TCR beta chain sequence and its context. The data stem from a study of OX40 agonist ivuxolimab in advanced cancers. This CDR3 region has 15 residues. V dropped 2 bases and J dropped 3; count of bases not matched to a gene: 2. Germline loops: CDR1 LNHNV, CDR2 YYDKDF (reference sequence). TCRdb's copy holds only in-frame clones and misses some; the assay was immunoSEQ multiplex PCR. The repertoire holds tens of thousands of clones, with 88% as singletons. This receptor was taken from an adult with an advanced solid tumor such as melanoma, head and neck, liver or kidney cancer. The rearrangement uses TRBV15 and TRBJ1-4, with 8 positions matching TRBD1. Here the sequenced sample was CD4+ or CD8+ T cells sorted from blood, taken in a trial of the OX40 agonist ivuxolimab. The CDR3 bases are TGTGCCACCAGCAGACAGGGGGCCGCTAATGAAAAACTGTTTTTT. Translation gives CATSRQGAANEKLFF. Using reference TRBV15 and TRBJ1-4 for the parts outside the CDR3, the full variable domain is DAMVIQNPRYQVTQFGKPVTLSCSQTLNHNVMYWYQQKSSQAPKLLFHYYDKDFNNEADTPDNFQSRRPNTSFCFLDIRSPGLGDTAMYLCATSRQGAANEKLFFGSGTQLSVL.